These 12 T cell receptor beta chains were sequenced from one sample in a study of blood T cell repertoires in COVID-19. TCRdb's copy holds only in-frame clones and misses some; the assay was immunoSEQ multiplex PCR. Of approximately 330,000 clones in the sample, about 91% were seen once. Specimen: peripheral blood. All receptors derive from a man younger than 45 with COVID-19, enrolled during active disease.

The chain recombines TRBV7-2 with TRBJ1-1, with D possibly being TRBD1 (5 bases). V was trimmed by 8 bases and J by 8 bases, leaving 15 bases between them. The germline CDR1 and CDR2 sequences are SGHTA and FQGNSA. CDR3 length equals 12 residues. CDR3 DNA sequence: TGTGCCAGCGGGGCAGCCGGGCTCGAAGCTTTCTTT. It specifies CASGAAGLEAFF. The whole variable domain, filled in from reference TRBV7-2 and TRBJ1-1, reads GAGVSQSPSNKVTEKGKDVELRCDPISGHTALYWYRQSLGQGLEFLIYFQGNSAPDKSGLPSDRFSAERTGGSVSTLTIQRTQQEDSAVYLCASGAAGLEAFFGQGTRLTVV.

The chain is built from TRBV28 and TRBJ1-4, with 7 bases that match TRBD1. Trimming at V came to 10 bases and at J to 3 bases, leaving 5 bases not matched to a gene. Per the germline V gene, CDR1 is MDHEN and CDR2 is SYDVKM. CDR3 length: 13 residues. DNA of the CDR3: TGTGCCACCATCACAGGGGCTAATGAAAAACTGTTTTTT. It encodes CATITGANEKLFF. The whole variable domain, filled in from reference TRBV28 and TRBJ1-4, reads DVKVTQSSRYLVKRTGEKVFLECVQDMDHENMFWYRQDPGLGLRLIYFSYDVKMKEKGDIPEGYSVSREKKERFSLILESASTNQTSMYLCATITGANEKLFFGSGTQLSVL.

The chain carries TRBV19 and TRBJ1-6; 7 bases agree with TRBD1. Germline loops: CDR1 LNHDA, CDR2 SQIVND (reference sequence). The junction had 7 bases not matched to a gene; V was cut back by 4 bases and J by 7 bases. There are 15 residues in the CDR3. The DNA of the CDR3 is TGTGCCAGTAGTAGATCAACAGGGGACAATTCACCCCTCCACTTT. It codes for CASSRSTGDNSPLHF.

The rearrangement links TRBV27 to TRBJ2-5, with 7 positions matching TRBD1. Unmatched junction bases numbered 10, after V lost 6 bases and J lost 3 bases. The CDR3 runs to 15 residues. Germline lookup yields CDR1 MNHEY and CDR2 SMNVEV (reference sequence). The CDR3 sequence is CASRADRDRKETQYF. DNA for the CDR3: TGTGCCAGCAGGGCAGACCGGGACAGAAAAGAGACCCAGTACTTC.

The genes are TRBV14 and TRBJ2-2; D possibly corresponds to TRBD2 (6 bases). V was pared by 0 bases and J by 4 bases, with 12 bases between. The CDR3 is made up of 16 amino acids. CDR1 and CDR2 (germline): SGHDN, FVKESK. CDR3 sequence reads: CASSQDRRGFTGELFF. Here the CDR3 DNA reads TGTGCCAGCAGCCAAGATCGTCGGGGGTTCACCGGGGAGCTGTTTTTT.

V usage is TRBV7-9 and J usage is TRBJ2-1; TRBD2 agrees at 7 bases. This CDR3 contains 15 residues. CDR1 is SEHNR, CDR2 FQNEAQ, per germline (reference sequence). The ends lost 4 bases at V and 5 bases at J; junction bases unmatched: 8. CDR3 residues: CASSSRLATDNEQFF. For the CDR3, the DNA is TGTGCCAGCAGCTCGAGACTAGCTACCGACAATGAGCAGTTCTTC.

The chain combines TRBV29-1 with TRBJ2-1, with a tentative D call TRBD2 (6 bases). This CDR3 comprises 14 residues. Germline lookup yields CDR1 SQVTM and CDR2 ANQGSEA. The ends were cut back, 3 bases at V and 4 bases at J, with 13 bases in the middle. The CDR3 DNA reads as TGCAGCGTTGATGCGATAGGGACTTACAATGAGCAGTTCTTC. Its translation is CSVDAIGTYNEQFF.

This sequence joins TRBV7-3 and TRBJ1-2; perhaps TRBD1 as D (6 bases). This CDR3 is 13 amino acids long. The germline CDR1 and CDR2 sequences are SGHTA and FQGTGA. V was clipped by 1 base and J by 6 bases, with 9 bases between them. The CDR3 here is CASSLNRADGYTF. DNA for the CDR3: TGTGCCAGCAGCTTAAACAGGGCTGATGGCTACACCTTC.

This chain connects TRBV28 to TRBJ2-3, with 12 bases aligning to TRBD2. After removal of 5 bases from V and 9 bases from J, the junction contained 9 bases not matched to a gene. The CDR3 is 15 residues long. In germline, CDR1 is MDHEN, CDR2 SYDVKM. The CDR3 is CASSLAGGPSRTQYF. The DNA of the CDR3 is TGTGCCAGCAGTCTAGCGGGAGGGCCAAGTCGAACGCAGTATTTT. The variable domain in full, with the rest retrieved from reference TRBV28 and TRBJ2-3, is DVKVTQSSRYLVKRTGEKVFLECVQDMDHENMFWYRQDPGLGLRLIYFSYDVKMKEKGDIPEGYSVSREKKERFSLILESASTNQTSMYLCASSLAGGPSRTQYFGPGTRLTVL.

The sample holds a few counts of this clone. This sequence joins TRBV6-5 and TRBJ2-1; possibly TRBD2 for D (5 bases). Germline CDR1 and CDR2: MNHEY and SVGAGI. V was cut by 8 bases and J by 8 bases, with 10 bases left in between. CDR3 length: 11 amino acids. The CDR3 DNA follows: TGTGCCAGCGAAATGGGAGATGAGCAGTTCTTC. The encoded protein is CASEMGDEQFF.

V is TRBV7-9 and J is TRBJ2-1; the match to TRBD1 covers 9 bases. Looked up from germline, CDR1 is SEHNR and CDR2 is FQNEAQ (reference sequence). V was pared by 0 bases and J by 6 bases, with 3 bases of the junction left unmatched. CDR3 length equals 15 residues. The CDR3 sequence is CASSLAWDRANEQFF. Written as DNA, the CDR3 is TGTGCCAGCAGCTTAGCATGGGACAGGGCCAATGAGCAGTTCTTC.

The gene calls are TRBV19 and TRBJ1-1, with D tentatively TRBD1 (5 bases). The CDR3 totals 15 residues. CDR1 and CDR2 from the germline V gene are LNHDA and SQIVND (reference sequence). The V and J ends lost 2 bases and 0 bases respectively, with 10 bases between them. The CDR3: CASSITTAMNTEAFF. The CDR3 DNA sequence: TGTGCCAGTAGTATAACGACAGCGATGAACACTGAAGCTTTCTTT. Full variable domain (rest looked up from reference TRBV19 and TRBJ1-1): DGGITQSPKYLFRKEGQNVTLSCEQNLNHDAMYWYRQDPGQGLRLIYYSQIVNDFQKGDIAEGYSVSREKKESFPLTVTSAQKNPTAFYLCASSITTAMNTEAFFGQGTRLTVV.